These T cell receptor beta chains were read from a single sample in a study of memory CD8 T cells in hepatitis C reinfection. Using immunoSEQ multiplex PCR, the repertoire was profiled, and TCRdb retains in-frame clones only, with some absent. The sample carries around 45,000 clones, roughly 89% recorded once. The specimen sequenced was naive CD8+ T cells sorted from blood. These receptors were taken from a man younger than 30 with hepatitis C virus infection. CDR3s include the opening cysteine and the closing phenylalanine or tryptophan. The D gene is left open where the match is weak. Clone size is shown for a subset of rows, as once, few, many or a class of expanded clone.

D gene,J gene,clone size,V gene,CDR3 DNA,CDR3 protein
NA,TRBJ2-5,NA,TRBV7-2,TGTGCCAGCAGCTCTCTCCAAGAGACCCAGTACTTC,CASSSLQETQYF
TRBD2,TRBJ2-3,NA,TRBV4-1,TGCGCCAGCAGCCAAGAGGGACTAGTGGGGGATACGCAGTATTTT,CASSQEGLVGDTQYF
NA,TRBJ2-7,NA,TRBV28,TGTGCCAGCAATACGCTGAGGGCGGGCTCCTACGAGCAGTACTTC,CASNTLRAGSYEQYF
TRBD2,TRBJ2-7,NA,TRBV2,TGTGCCAGCAGTGAAGGAGCGGGAGGGTCCTACGAGCAGTACTTC,CASSEGAGGSYEQYF
NA,TRBJ2-2,NA,TRBV6-1,TGTGCCAGCAGTGACACCGGGTCCGGGGAGCTGTTTTTT,CASSDTGSGELFF
TRBD1,TRBJ1-4,NA,TRBV19,TGTGCCAGTAGTATTGTCGGGACAGCAAATGAAAAACTGTTTTTT,CASSIVGTANEKLFF
TRBD1,TRBJ2-3,NA,TRBV7-9,TGTGCCAGCAGCTTAGTCGGGACAGGGGAGGATACGCAGTATTTT,CASSLVGTGEDTQYF
TRBD2,TRBJ2-3,NA,TRBV11-2,TGTGCCAGCAGCTTGGGGACTAGCGGGAGTGTGGTAACAGATACGCAGTATTTT,CASSLGTSGSVVTDTQYF
NA,TRBJ2-5,NA,TRBV15,TGTGCCACCAGCAGAGAGCGGGGAGAGACCCAGTACTTC,CATSRERGETQYF
NA,TRBJ2-5,NA,TRBV7-6,TGTGCCAGCAGCTTAGCGGCTAACCAGGGGACCCAGTACTTC,CASSLAANQGTQYF
NA,TRBJ1-2,NA,TRBV5-6,TGTGCCAGCAGCCTCACAGGGCTAATTGGCTACACCTTC,CASSLTGLIGYTF
NA,TRBJ2-5,NA,TRBV4-1,TGCGCCAGCAGCCAAGAGAGGAACCGGGAGACCCAGTACTTC,CASSQERNRETQYF
TRBD1,TRBJ2-3,once,TRBV6-1,TGTGCCAGCAGTGAAGTAGGGGACAGGGCTCTGGTTACGCAGTATTTT,CASSEVGDRALVTQYF
TRBD1,TRBJ1-1,NA,TRBV4-3,TGCGCCAGCAGCCATGGGACAGGGGAAGCTTTCTTT,CASSHGTGEAFF
NA,TRBJ1-1,NA,TRBV4-1,TGCGCCAGCAGCCAAGAAAATAGGAGGGGGAACACTGAAGCTTTCTTT,CASSQENRRGNTEAFF
NA,TRBJ2-5,NA,TRBV4-2,TGTGCCAGCAGCCAAGAGTCTAGTTTCGGGACCCAGTACTTC,CASSQESSFGTQYF
NA,TRBJ1-5,NA,TRBV4-1,TGCGCCAGCAGCCAAGGGGCAAATCAGCCCCAGCATTTT,CASSQGANQPQHF
TRBD2,TRBJ2-1,NA,TRBV7-9,TGTGCCAGCAGCTGGGACTATGAGGGTCACAATGAGCAGTTCTTC,CASSWDYEGHNEQFF
TRBD1,TRBJ2-7,NA,TRBV27,TGTGCCAGCAGTTTATCGGGGACAGGGTTGAGCTACGAGCAGTACTTC,CASSLSGTGLSYEQYF
TRBD1,TRBJ1-1,NA,TRBV7-9,TGTGCCAGCAGCCTAGAGGGACAGGGGTCCACTGAAGCTTTCTTT,CASSLEGQGSTEAFF
NA,TRBJ2-3,NA,TRBV19,TGTGCCAGTAGTATGGGCCCTTCCACAGATACGCAGTATTTT,CASSMGPSTDTQYF
TRBD2,TRBJ2-7,few,TRBV29-1,TGCAGCGTCCAGCGGGGTTCCTACGAGCAGTACTTC,CSVQRGSYEQYF
TRBD1,TRBJ1-4,few,TRBV4-1,TGCGCCAGCAGCCAACCGGGACAGGGGATGGGGAATGAAAAACTGTTTTTT,CASSQPGQGMGNEKLFF
TRBD1,TRBJ2-1,NA,TRBV6-5,TGTGCCAGCAGTAACAGGGGTCTCTCCTACAATGAGCAGTTCTTC,CASSNRGLSYNEQFF
NA,TRBJ1-1,NA,TRBV7-9,TGTGCCAGCAGCTTCTCCCACGGGAACACTGAAGCTTTCTTT,CASSFSHGNTEAFF
TRBD2,TRBJ2-1,NA,TRBV7-9,TGTGCCAGCAGGCCGGGGGAGGGGACTTCCTACAATGAGCAGTTCTTC,CASRPGEGTSYNEQFF
NA,TRBJ2-5,NA,TRBV4-1,TGCGCCAGCAGCCAAGGATACAGCGGACAAGAGACCCAGTACTTC,CASSQGYSGQETQYF
TRBD2,TRBJ2-1,NA,TRBV7-2,TGTGCCAGCAGCATCAGCGGGGCAAGCTCCTACAATGAGCAGTTCTTC,CASSISGASSYNEQFF
NA,TRBJ2-7,NA,TRBV7-8,TGTGCCAGCAGCTTCCTTACTAGCCCGAGGTCCTACGAGCAGTACTTC,CASSFLTSPRSYEQYF
TRBD2,TRBJ2-7,once,TRBV4-1,TGCGCCACCTCGGAGGGGAGCGGGAGTGCGTGGGAGCAGTACTTC,CATSEGSGSAWEQYF
TRBD1,TRBJ1-1,NA,TRBV13,TGTGCCAGCAGCGCCTGGGACAGGAACACTGAAGCTTTCTTT,CASSAWDRNTEAFF
NA,TRBJ1-4,NA,TRBV7-8,TGTGCCAGCAGCTTAGAGGCAGGGGTGGGTGAAAAACTGTTTTTT,CASSLEAGVGEKLFF
NA,TRBJ1-5,NA,TRBV25-1,TGTGCCAGCAGTGGTCAGGGCAATCAGCCCCAGCATTTT,CASSGQGNQPQHF
TRBD2,TRBJ2-3,NA,TRBV27,TGTGCCAGCACGGAGCGGGAGGCCCCCACAGATACGCAGTATTTT,CASTEREAPTDTQYF
NA,TRBJ2-5,NA,TRBV27,TGTGCCAGCACCTTCAGAGAGGCGGGTTTGGAGACCCAGTACTTC,CASTFREAGLETQYF
NA,TRBJ2-1,NA,TRBV4-1,TGCGCCAGCAGCGAGCCTTACAATGAGCAGTTCTTC,CASSEPYNEQFF
NA,TRBJ2-3,NA,TRBV5-4,TGTGCCAGCAGCTACGTTATAGGGGACACAGATACGCAGTATTTT,CASSYVIGDTDTQYF
NA,TRBJ1-6,NA,TRBV9,TGTGCCAGCAGCGTAGACCAGAATTCACCCCTCCACTTT,CASSVDQNSPLHF
TRBD2,TRBJ2-3,NA,TRBV7-9,TGTGCCAGCAGCTTAACGACTAGCGGCACAGATACGCAGTATTTT,CASSLTTSGTDTQYF
NA,TRBJ1-5,NA,TRBV7-9,TGTGCCAGCAGCTCCAGCGAGTGGTCGAATCAGCCCCAGCATTTT,CASSSSEWSNQPQHF
TRBD2,TRBJ2-1,NA,TRBV7-9,TGTGCCAGCAGCCCAACTAGCGGACCTTACAATGAGCAGTTCTTC,CASSPTSGPYNEQFF
NA,TRBJ2-5,once,TRBV9,TGTGCCAGCAGCGTAGGCGGGCCCCCAGAGACCCAGTACTTC,CASSVGGPPETQYF
TRBD2,TRBJ2-1,NA,TRBV11-3,TGTGCCAGCAGCTTAGAGCGGGGGGGCTTGGGTGAGCAGTTCTTC,CASSLERGGLGEQFF
TRBD2,TRBJ2-5,NA,TRBV11-2,TGTGCCAGCAGCTCCCTTAGCGGGGGGGGCGAGACCCAGTACTTC,CASSSLSGGGETQYF
TRBD2,TRBJ2-3,NA,TRBV7-9,TGTGCCAGCAGCCTGTACTCTAGCGGGGGCAAAATCGGCACAGATACGCAGTATTTT,CASSLYSSGGKIGTDTQYF
TRBD2,TRBJ2-3,NA,TRBV19,TGTGCCAGTAGTATTATTTACGGGGGGGGCACAGATACGCAGTATTTT,CASSIIYGGGTDTQYF
NA,TRBJ1-2,NA,TRBV19,TGTGCCCCCAATGGCTACACCTTC,CAPNGYTF
NA,TRBJ2-7,NA,TRBV6-5,TGTGCCAGCAGTCCTGGACTGAGCAGCTCGAGCGAGCAGTACTTC,CASSPGLSSSSEQYF
NA,TRBJ1-2,once,TRBV12-2,TGTGCAAGTCGCCCCCCTCGGTCTCACAGGGGGCCCTTCTATGGCTACACCTTC,CASRPPRSHRGPFYGYTF
NA,TRBJ2-1,NA,TRBV7-8,TGTGCCAGCAGCTTAGCGGCCCCAGGATTCCGTGAGCAGTTCTTC,CASSLAAPGFREQFF
TRBD2,TRBJ2-1,NA,TRBV11-3,TGTGCCAGCAGCCCTAGAATTAGCGGGGAGAATGCCAATGAGCAGTTCTTC,CASSPRISGENANEQFF
NA,TRBJ2-7,NA,TRBV27,TGTGCCAGCAGTTTAAGAGGGTGGGTCTACGAGCAGTACTTC,CASSLRGWVYEQYF